The T cell receptor beta chain described here comes from a study of cytomegalovirus exposure and HLA in healthy donors. Study-level results: The investigators catalogued 150 to 200 TCR beta chains as cytomegalovirus-associated.

A multiplex PCR was run with 60 Vbeta primers and 13 Jbeta primers. TCRdb keeps only in-frame clones here, not all; method: immunoSEQ multiplex PCR. The sample has a few hundred thousand clones, around 80% seen once; the top ten hold about 0.28%. This clone has just a few counts. Its antigen remains unidentified. CDR1 is ENHRY, CDR2 SYGVKD, per germline. The trim removed 5 bases at V and 4 bases at J, leaving 4 bases unmatched. The CDR3 sequence is 13 residues long. The sequenced sample was PBMCs. The clonotype originates from a girl aged 2 to 10 in good health and CMV-seronegative. V is TRBV10-3 and J is TRBJ1-2, with TRBD1 identical over 7 bases. The CDR3 DNA follows: TGTGCCATCAGTAGCGGACAGGCCTATGGCTACACCTTC. This translates into CAISSGQAYGYTF.